This entry concerns a single TCR beta chain. This clone has just one count. What antigen it recognizes has not been identified. Base-call qualities are not available, and no considerably larger clone is one nucleotide away. Memory CD4+ T cells were sorted ex vivo from peripheral blood of narcolepsy patients and healthy controls for TCR Vbeta sequencing. This sample is drawn from a study of T cells in narcolepsy (dated by TCRdb to about 2018). General notes on the study: The study enrolled patients with narcolepsy type 1 or type 2 (NT1, NT2) together with healthy control donors. To look for autoreactive T cells in narcolepsy patients that target self-antigens of hypocretin neurons (hypocretin, TRIB2), the study used TCR Vbeta sequencing to follow clonotypes in blood and CSF.

Receptors were amplified or captured by the immunoSEQ multiplex PCR assay. TCRdb carries this immuneACCESS record with in-frame sequences only. Its versions omit some clonotypes, under half of them owing to an unresolved V gene in the studies checked, with the rest unexplained. The sample has about 35,000 clones on record, 65% to 85% of them singletons. In total, the top ten clones hold approximately 1.1% of the sample. CDR1 and CDR2 are read off the germline V gene (reference sequence) as LNHDA and SQIVND. The cysteine opens and the phenylalanine closes a CDR3 of 15 amino acids. CDR3 DNA is the only sequence kept; it has 45 bases, read in frame from the first base. Cut back by 0 bases and 4 bases, the V and J ends lie 10 bases apart. What the authors observed across the whole study: Some blood memory CD4+ repertoires from patients and controls contained no sequences matching autoreactive T cell clones. In plots comparing CSF and blood CD4+ T cell clonotypes from the same patient, HCRT-specific and TRIB2-specific autoreactive clonotypes were highlighted. Patients and controls had comparable numbers of sequenced blood memory CD4+ clonotypes, averaging about 39,494 and 33,354, respectively. According to the report, autoreactive clonotypes were detected serially in the blood of the same patients and of different patients, but not in healthy controls.

Recombination connected TRBV19 to TRBJ2-1; a tentative D match to TRBD2 spans 7 bases. The sequenced sample consisted of memory (CD45RA-) CD4+ T cells from blood. This specimen's cell subset or site label, per the study, means: memory T cells sorted ex vivo from peripheral blood. The TCR comes from a human donor in good health. This receptor carries the CDR3 CASSIEAGAYNEQFF. The DNA sequence reads TGTGCCAGTAGTATAGAGGCGGGGGCGTACAATGAGCAGTTCTTC.